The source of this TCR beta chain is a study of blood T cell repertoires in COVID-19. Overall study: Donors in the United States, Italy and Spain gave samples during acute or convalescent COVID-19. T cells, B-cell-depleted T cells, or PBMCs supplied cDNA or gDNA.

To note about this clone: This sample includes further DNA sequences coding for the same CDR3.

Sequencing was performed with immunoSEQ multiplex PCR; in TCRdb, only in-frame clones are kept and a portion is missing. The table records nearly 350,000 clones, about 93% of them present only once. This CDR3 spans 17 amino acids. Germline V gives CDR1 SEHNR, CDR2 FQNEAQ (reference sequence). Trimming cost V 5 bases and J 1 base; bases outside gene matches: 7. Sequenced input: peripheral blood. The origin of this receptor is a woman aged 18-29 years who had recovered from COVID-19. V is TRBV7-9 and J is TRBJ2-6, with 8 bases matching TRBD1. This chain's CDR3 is CASSPGQGRSGANVLTF. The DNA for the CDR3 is TGTGCCAGCAGCCCCGGACAGGGTCGGTCTGGGGCCAACGTCCTGACTTTC.